Included here is one TCR beta chain sequence, with context. In its sample, this clonotype was seen many times. There is no known antigen for this receptor. The input lacks base qualities; no much larger clone sits a single base away. The method behind the library was PCR. A modified RACE PCR protocol, rather than multiplex PCR, was used to amplify TCR alpha and beta chains from RNA. The libraries were sequenced on an Illumina MiSeq, and sample-specific barcode combinations were used to demultiplex the raw reads. As for the original processing: TCR clonotypes were identified from the sequencing reads using MiXCR software. TCRdb trimmed the raw reads at Q25, called clones with MiXCR and kept productive beta chains. Identical CDR3 protein sequences are pooled into one entry, listed with their most common genes and DNA. The V and J calls were not made by the authors but by TCRdb's processing. Recorded for this sample are roughly 3,000 distinct CDR3 sequences; roughly 10% of them occurred a single time. 32% of the sample is taken by the ten largest.

The source of the sample is a study of T cells in AML relapse after transplant (dated by TCRdb to 2018 to 2020). Turning to the overall study: The remission controls were clinically matched patients who stayed in long-term complete remission and had follow-up of more than 3 years. The remission samples were bone marrow taken about 1 year after HSCT from patients who stayed in complete remission. In patients given allogeneic HSCT for myeloid malignancy, this retrospective study looked at bone marrow T cells, examining both their TCR repertoires and their inhibitory receptor expression. The study at large found these results: TCR repertoire comparisons rested on very few samples, with only a few individuals per group for unsorted bone marrow.

The sample in question was bone marrow, either the whole sample or a sorted T cell fraction (not recorded which), obtained in complete remission. The TCR originated in a human donor who had a stem cell transplant for acute myeloid leukemia. Donor T cells from the graft may be present among the T cells after a transplant.

The DNA sequence is as follows: TGTGCCAGCAGCTTAGGGCCCGATACGCAGTATTTT. Translated, it reads CASSLGPDTQYF. The chain links TRBV7-2 with TRBJ2-3; the D gene cannot be named for sure. The germline V gene supplies CDR1 SGHTA and CDR2 FQGNSA. V is pared back by 1 base and J by 6 bases, with 5 bases lying between the germline termini. From its cysteine to its phenylalanine, the CDR3 spans 12 amino acids. Only CDR3 DNA remains: 36 bases, in frame from the first base. The full variable domain, completed from the reference TRBV7-2 and TRBJ2-3 proteins outside the CDR3, reads GAGVSQSPSNKVTEKGKDVELRCDPISGHTALYWYRQSLGQGLEFLIYFQGNSAPDKSGLPSDRFSAERTGGSVSTLTIQRTQQEDSAVYLCASSLGPDTQYFGPGTRLTVL.